This T cell receptor beta chain was captured in a study of Ad26.COV2.S vaccination and SARS-CoV-2 variants. Study summary: The authors gave Ad26.COV2.S intramuscularly, either once or twice 56 days apart. Findings and limits, study-wide: Analytic work on TCR breadth and depth might have understated the full extent of total T cell responses.

Sample treatment: 15 to 20 received Ad26.COV2.S at low or high dose, single or two shots; roughly five received placebo; per-sample allocation not given. It was on day 63 after the first vaccine or placebo injection that samples were taken. An 18-55-year-old adult in Boston served as donor. Notes on this clone: Its antigen remains unidentified.

V lost 0 bases, J lost 5 bases, and 13 bases lay in between. Germline values: CDR1 MNHNS, CDR2 SASEGT. This CDR3 is 16 amino acids long. The method was immunoSEQ multiplex PCR; TCRdb's version includes in-frame clones alone and lacks a portion of them. The sample has roughly 400,000 clones, about nine tenths seen once. This receptor was taken from a person between 18 and 60 years old who received the Ad26.COV2.S COVID-19 vaccine or a placebo. This sample comprised peripheral blood, obtained in a trial of Ad26.COV2.S vaccine versus placebo. The chain carries TRBV6-1 and TRBJ2-2; perhaps TRBD1 as D (6 bases). The CDR3 DNA sequence: TGTGCCAGCAGTGAAGCTGGGGGCGCTCGGACCGGGGAGCTGTTTTTT. Protein: CASSEAGGARTGELFF.